This T cell receptor beta chain came from a study of shared clonotypes between healthy human individuals (dated by TCRdb to about 2020). About the full investigation: The cohort comprised a couple of women and three men aged 18 to 49 years. For each donor, three plates each were used for CD4 naive and CD4 memory, two plates were used for CD8 naive, and one plate was used for CD8 memory. Blood TCR repertoires of roughly five healthy adults were deeply sequenced to estimate repertoire size and the extent of clonotype sharing between individuals. To increase sequencing depth and limit assay-specific biases, TCR repertoire library preparation and sequencing were carried out by different laboratories using diverse techniques. Each donor's leukapheresis produced roughly between about 0.9 and 9.5 billion PBMCs. Summary of the overall study and its limitations: Approximately 4.8% of naive CD4, around 3.5% of naive CD8, around 2.3% of memory CD4, and approximately 0.39% of memory CD8 clonotypes were shared across a few donors. Because the study included a small number of donors, the genetic and exposure-history diversity represented was limited. Sampling was limited to blood, and TCR repertoires in tissue likely differ from TCR repertoires in blood. Pairwise subsampling indicated that sequencing depth was expected to affect the degree of clonotype sharing among donors. Estimated clonotype richness was generally larger for naive than for memory subsets. Rarefaction of sorted-subset datasets indicated incomplete sequencing despite the large sequencing depth. Compared with non-shared clonotypes, clonotypes shared by all four sorted-subset donors had higher generation probabilities.

Healthy HIV-negative adults with no recently reported acute infections or vaccinations were included as donors. Every donor was a Caucasian adult living in Nashville, Tennessee, USA. CD4+ T cells were enriched through magnetic negative selection, after which naive cells were positively selected on CD45RA and the remaining negative fraction served as the memory subset. Blood was collected by leukapheresis, and PBMCs were isolated by Ficoll-Histopaque density gradient centrifugation and then cryopreserved in liquid nitrogen vapor phase. Analytical flow cytometry was used to check the purity and quantity of every magnetically sorted T cell population. Genomic DNA was isolated from every sorted fraction and measured by UV absorbance on a Nanodrop 2000c. In the case of this clone: It lacks a known antigen. Base qualities are not provided; no much larger clone lies one nucleotide away.

Using the deep immunoSEQ assay, TCR CDR3 regions were amplified from genomic DNA by multiplex PCR. Extracted genomic DNA from each cell subset was distributed evenly across all wells of several immunoSEQ 96-well plates, and each plate was treated as a replicate. For sorted subsets, about 220 ng of genomic DNA, equivalent to about 30,000 T cell genomes, went into each replicate PCR. The purified libraries were quantified using a Qubit 3.0 fluorometer, sized with a Bioanalyzer 2100, and then quantified again using the KAPA Library Quantification kit. A separate single-read 150-cycle Illumina NextSeq 550 flow cell was used to sequence each immunoSEQ 96-well plate. From the authors' description of their analysis: Because the immunoSEQ output included only junctional sequences and no quality scores, the filtering could not be the same as the filtering used for full-length reads. To assign V/J genes and CDR3, sequences were annotated using PyIR, a Python wrapper for IgBLAST v1.9, with IMGT germline references. Reads were removed for weak V/J assignments (E-value above 1e-6), missing CDR3, stop codons, out-of-frame junctions, or ambiguous translated residues. V3J clonotypes were defined as sequences sharing the same inferred V gene, J gene, and CDR3 amino acid sequence. The percentage overlap between two repertoires was calculated by dividing the number of shared unique clonotypes by the size of the smaller repertoire. Three approaches were used to assess repertoire richness: RTK rarefaction, the Chao1 estimator, and Recon v2.1 estimates of unobserved clonotypes. Generation probabilities were computed with OLGA for all TCRbeta clonotypes obtained by the gDNA method from several donors. TCRdb limited this immuneACCESS table to in-frame rearrangements with V and J called. A share of clones is missing; checked studies link under half to unresolved V genes, and the rest is unexplained. V, J and clone size reflect that table, while D and trimming were determined from the DNA. The sample includes 1,400,000 or so clones, with approximately 98.5% observed a single time. The ten largest clones add up to about 0.35% of the sample.

Its CDR3 holds 15 amino acids, cysteine through phenylalanine. The only DNA kept is the CDR3, 45 bases in frame from the first base. V lost 4 bases and J lost 2 bases; the stretch between them is 16 bases long. The germline V gene (reference sequence) specifies SGHNT as CDR1 and YYREEE as CDR2. The chain employs TRBV5-4 and TRBJ2-7; tentative D gene TRBD1, with 6 bases matching. The clonotype originates from a man younger than 40 in good health. Sequencing was done on a sample of naive CD4+ T cells sorted from blood. The intended sense of this specimen's cell subset or site label: CD45RA+ positively selected. The CDR3 protein is CASSPVRGTPYEQYF. The sequenced DNA: TGTGCCAGCAGCCCGGTAAGGGGGACCCCCTACGAGCAGTACTTC.